The 6 T cell receptor beta chains given below trace back to one sample, sequenced in a study of blood T cells in healthy people across ages. Primed by a sample-barcoded 5' primer and a J-beta primer mix, a second PCR proceeded for 7 to 11 cycles. TCRdb itself ran the 5' RACE reads through MiXCR, one entry per CDR3 protein. The sample has hundreds of thousands of distinct CDR3 sequences; roughly 49% are singletons. Sequencing was done on a sample of blood. The receptors stem from a woman between 55 and 75 years old in good health.

This sequence joins TRBV7-2 and TRBJ2-7; D gene unclear. The CDR3 has 13 residues. Looked up from germline, CDR1 is SGHTA and CDR2 is FQGNSA. The ends were cut back, 5 bases at V and 2 bases at J, with 10 bases in the middle. DNA for the CDR3: TGTGCCAGCAGCGGCCGGAAGGCCTACGAGCAGTACTTC. Its protein is CASSGRKAYEQYF.

This clonotype was counted between two and nine times. The V and J genes are TRBV2 and TRBJ2-2, with TRBD2 matching over 9 bases. J was trimmed by 4 bases and V by 5 bases; bases with no gene match: 2. Germline V gene sequence: CDR1 SNHLY, CDR2 FYNNEI. The CDR3 has 14 residues. The CDR3 loop is CASSTRGGTGELFF. Written as DNA, the CDR3 is TGTGCCAGCAGTACGCGGGGGGGCACCGGGGAGCTGTTTTTT. Drawing the rest from reference TRBV2 and TRBJ2-2, the complete variable domain is EPEVTQTPSHQVTQMGQEVILRCVPISNHLYFYWYRQILGQKVEFLVSFYNNEISEKSEIFDDQFSVERPDGSNFTLKIRSTKLEDSAMYFCASSTRGGTGELFFGEGSRLTVL.

V usage is TRBV7-2 and J usage is TRBJ2-5; 9 bases agree with TRBD2. TRBJ2-7 explains the end of the DNA better; the J call may be wrong. This CDR3 comprises 16 residues. In germline, CDR1 is SGHTA, CDR2 FQGNSA. As DNA, the CDR3 is TGTGCCAGCAGCTTAGGGGGGTTAGCGGGAGTCCCCGAGCAGTACTTC. Translated, it gives CASSLGGLAGVPEQYF.

A word on this clonotype: A much more abundant neighbour one base away suggests this may be a read error. The V gene is TRBV29-1, the J gene TRBJ2-5; D not certain. The CDR3 contains 13 residues. V lost 3 bases to trimming and J lost 5 bases, with 13 bases between them. From germline, CDR1 is SQVTM and CDR2 ANQGSEA. CDR3 sequence: CSVDRTEMETQYF. DNA for the CDR3: TGCAGCGTTGATCGGACGGAGATGGAGACCCAGTACTTC.

Concerning this clonotype: A junction end diverges from the germline sequence, so it may reflect a read error. The chain links TRBV4-3 to TRBJ2-7, with 8 bases identical to TRBD2. The CDR3 spans 15 residues. CDR1 LGHNA and CDR2 YSLEER come from the germline V gene. CDR3 sequence reads: CANSQGSGIYYEQYF. The CDR3 region has the DNA TGCGCCAACAGCCAAGGTAGCGGGATATACTACGAGCAGTACTTC.

V and J are TRBV5-1 and TRBJ2-7; D perhaps matches TRBD1 (6 bases). The CDR3 consists of 15 residues. Germline V gene data show CDR1 as SGHRS and CDR2 as YFSETQ. Trimming removed 0 bases from V and 2 bases from J, with 12 bases in between. In nucleotides, the CDR3 is TGCGCCAGCAGCTTGGACGGACAGCCCACCTACGAGCAGTACTTC. Its protein is CASSLDGQPTYEQYF.